The source of this T cell receptor beta chain is a study of blood T cell repertoires in COVID-19. Study at large: In each case, the material was cDNA or gDNA derived from T cells, B-cell-depleted T cells, or PBMCs.

The germline CDR1 and CDR2 sequences are SEHNR and FQNEAQ (reference sequence). The CDR3 runs to 14 residues. The germline V and J ends were trimmed by 5 bases and 3 bases, with 14 bases remaining between them. Clones were read by immunoSEQ multiplex PCR, and TCRdb kept only the in-frame ones, dropping some. In the table there are 400,000 or so clones, 89% of which are singletons. The sequencing sample was made of peripheral blood. The TCR originated in a woman between 40 and 55 years old with COVID-19, enrolled during active disease. This chain links TRBV7-9 with TRBJ2-7; perhaps TRBD1 as D (6 bases). The CDR3 DNA sequence: TGTGCCAGCAGCCCTGCCGGGACACACTACGAGCAGTACTTC. It specifies CASSPAGTHYEQYF.